Here is one TCR beta chain with its context. Original data processing: Reference gene primers were amplified, and this amplification served to estimate nucleated cell counts. Clones were sequenced by immunoSEQ multiplex PCR, and TCRdb holds only the in-frame ones, with some missing. The V and J calls and the clone size are those of that table, but D and trimming were determined from the DNA. The data contain approximately 50,000 clones, around 84% of them singletons. The data stem from a study of blood T cell repertoires in COVID-19. On the study more broadly: There were acute and convalescent COVID-19 samples, and they came from the United States, Italy and Spain. Sample material is recorded as cDNA or gDNA derived from T cells, B-cell-depleted T cells, or PBMCs.

CDR3 length: 13 amino acids. Trimming took 1 base from V and 7 from J, leaving 10 bases between them. Per the germline V gene, CDR1 is SEHNR and CDR2 is FQNEAQ (reference sequence). The receptor's source is a man in his sixties or seventies with active COVID-19. The chain joins TRBV7-9 to TRBJ2-5; the D gene is possibly TRBD2 (5 bases). Sequenced material: peripheral blood. CDR3 coding DNA: TGTGCCAGCAGCTTAGGGGGAGTAGGGACCCAGTACTTC. Amino acid sequence: CASSLGGVGTQYF.